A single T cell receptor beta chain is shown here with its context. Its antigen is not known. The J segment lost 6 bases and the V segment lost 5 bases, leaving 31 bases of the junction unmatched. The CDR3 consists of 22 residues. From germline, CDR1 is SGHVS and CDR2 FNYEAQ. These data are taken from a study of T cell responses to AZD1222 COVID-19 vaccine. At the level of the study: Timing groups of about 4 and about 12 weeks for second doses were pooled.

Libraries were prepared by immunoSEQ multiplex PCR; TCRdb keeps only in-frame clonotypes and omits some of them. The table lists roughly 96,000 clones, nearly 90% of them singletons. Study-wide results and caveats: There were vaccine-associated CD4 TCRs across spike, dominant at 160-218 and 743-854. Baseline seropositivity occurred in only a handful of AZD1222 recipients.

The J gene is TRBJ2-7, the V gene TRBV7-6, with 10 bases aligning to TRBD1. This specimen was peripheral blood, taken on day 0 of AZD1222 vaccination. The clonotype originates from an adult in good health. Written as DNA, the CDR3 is TGTGCCAGCAGCCTGCGAGGGATTATAGGGGGACAGGGGACTGTCTCTACTAGCGAGCAGTACTTC. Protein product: CASSLRGIIGGQGTVSTSEQYF.